Below are 24 T cell receptor beta chains sequenced from a single sample in a study of vaccination and CD4 T cells after COVID-19. The Oncomine TCR Beta short-read assay generated sequence data from the DNA of cultured CD4+ T cells. TCRdb recomputed calls from the PCR reads with MiXCR, one row per CDR3 protein. The data show about 24,000 distinct CDR3 sequences, about two fifths seen once. What these receptors recognize is not known. Specified time point: late sampling 161 to 241 days after vaccination in a few convalescent patients. The treatment was: roughly 10-day PBMC culture with coronavirus spike peptide pools or control peptides (ViraFEST assay). This sample comprised CD4+ T cells from blood, cultured in vitro, obtained about 7 months after SARS-CoV-2 vaccination. Source of these receptors: a human donor who had recovered from COVID-19.

The chain couples TRBV6-1 to TRBJ1-1; D is uncertain. CDR1 and CDR2 (germline): MNHNS, SASEGT. V was cut by 6 bases and J by 0 bases, with 14 bases left in between. The CDR3 runs to 15 residues. CDR3: CASRSQNQVNTEAFF. DNA for the CDR3: TGTGCCAGCAGATCCCAAAATCAGGTGAACACTGAAGCTTTCTTT.

This clonotype has just a few counts. This chain connects TRBV7-9 to TRBJ2-3; 7 bases match TRBD2. V lost 2 bases, J lost 0 bases, and 5 bases stayed unmatched. CDR1 SEHNR and CDR2 FQNEAQ come from the germline V gene (reference sequence). The CDR3 covers 16 residues. The CDR3 nucleotides are TGTGCCAGCAGCTTAAGGCCTAGCGGTAGCACAGATACGCAGTATTTT. Its protein product is CASSLRPSGSTDTQYF.

In its sample, this clonotype was seen a few times. The chain carries TRBV7-8 and TRBJ2-7, with 11 bases fitting TRBD2. The V gene end was trimmed by 8 bases and the J gene end by 1 base; junction bases not matched to a gene: 1. This CDR3 has 13 residues. CDR1 and CDR2 from the germline V gene are SGHVS and FQNEAQ. Here the CDR3 DNA reads TGTGCCAGCGGACTAGCGGGTTCCTACGAGCAGTACTTC. Protein sequence: CASGLAGSYEQYF.

In its sample, this clonotype was seen once. The chain carries TRBV6-1 and TRBJ2-2; 8 bases align to TRBD2. This CDR3 is 14 amino acids long. The trim removed 6 bases at V and 5 bases at J, leaving 5 bases unmatched. Germline CDR1 reads MNHNS; CDR2 reads SASEGT. CDR3 coding DNA: TGTGCCAGCAGGAACGGGGGGGGTACCGGGGAGCTGTTTTTT. Translated, it gives CASRNGGGTGELFF.

The CDR3 region has the DNA TGTGCCACCAGCAGATTGACTAGCGGGGTTGGCAATGAGCAGTTCTTC. This codes for CATSRLTSGVGNEQFF. The rearrangement joins TRBV15 to TRBJ2-1; TRBD2 matches 11 bases. V was clipped by 2 bases and J by 6 bases; unmatched bases: 6. The CDR3 is 16 residues long. The germline CDR1 and CDR2 sequences are LNHNV and YYDKDF (reference sequence).

This sequence joins TRBV6-1 and TRBJ1-5; no reliable D call. CDR3 length equals 13 residues. Germline V gene data show CDR1 as MNHNS and CDR2 as SASEGT. V shed 1 base and J shed 7 bases, with 8 bases lying between them. CDR3 region: CASSEETVQPQHF. The DNA for the CDR3 is TGTGCCAGCAGTGAAGAGACTGTACAGCCCCAGCATTTT.

The chain carries TRBV20-1 and TRBJ1-2; D is perhaps TRBD1 (5 bases). With 0 bases removed from V and 8 bases from J, the gap between germline ends came to 13 bases. Germline V gene lookup returns CDR1 DFQATT and CDR2 SNEGSKA (reference sequence). The CDR3 contains 13 residues. CDR3 region: CSARDLDIEGYTF. The CDR3 DNA sequence: TGCAGTGCTAGAGATTTGGACATTGAGGGCTACACCTTC.

This clonotype was counted a few times. This rearrangement joins TRBV7-9 to TRBJ2-4; 9 bases are a match to TRBD1. The CDR3 runs 15 residues. Trimming took 5 bases from V and 2 from J; bases not matched to a gene: 4. Per germline, CDR1 SEHNR and CDR2 FQNEAQ (reference sequence). CDR3 residues: CASSPTGGTKNIQYF. CDR3 in DNA: TGTGCCAGCAGCCCGACAGGGGGGACCAAAAACATTCAGTACTTC.

In this sample, this clonotype turned up a few times. The CDR3 protein is CSARDPFTDTQYF. CDR3 DNA sequence: TGCAGTGCTAGAGATCCCTTCACAGATACGCAGTATTTT. This rearrangement joins TRBV20-1 to TRBJ2-3; no clear D. The length of the CDR3 is 13 residues. Trimming removed 0 bases at V and 2 bases at J, with 6 bases between. Germline loops: CDR1 DFQATT, CDR2 SNEGSKA (reference sequence).

The chain couples TRBV7-2 to TRBJ2-3, with D tentatively TRBD1 or TRBD2 (5 bases each). CDR3 length: 15 residues. The germline V gene has CDR1 SGHTA and CDR2 FQGNSA. Trimming pared 7 bases from V and 0 bases from J, leaving 14 bases between. The CDR3 here is CASTLRGFSTDTQYF. CDR3 nucleotide sequence: TGTGCCAGCACCCTACGGGGCTTTAGCACAGATACGCAGTATTTT.

The CDR3 DNA reads as TGTGCCAGCAGCTTGTCGCAGAGCACAGATACGCAGTATTTT. Residues: CASSLSQSTDTQYF. The chain links TRBV5-4 to TRBJ2-3; D is unclear. Germline CDR1 and CDR2: SGHNT and YYREEE (reference sequence). V shed 1 base and J shed 0 bases, with 6 bases lying between them. The CDR3 is 14 residues long. Full variable domain (outside the CDR3, taken from reference TRBV5-4 and TRBJ2-3): ETGVTQSPTHLIKTRGQQVTLRCSSQSGHNTVSWYQQALGQGPQFIFQYYREEENGRGNFPPRFSGLQFPNYSSELNVNALELDDSALYLCASSLSQSTDTQYFGPGTRLTVL.

This clonotype came up once. The CDR3 DNA reads as TGTGCCAGCCTAACCCCCCTGTTCTATGGCTACACCTTC. Residues: CASLTPLFYGYTF. The V call is TRBV28, the J call TRBJ1-2; no definite D call. There are 13 residues in the CDR3. V lost 8 bases and J lost 4, with 14 bases in between. CDR1 is MDHEN and CDR2 is SYDVKM in the germline V gene.

This chain uses TRBV20-1 with TRBJ2-7; possibly TRBD1 for D (6 bases). The CDR3 runs 16 residues. Between the trimmed V and J ends, which lost 0 bases and 0 bases, there was a span of 15 bases. From germline, CDR1 is DFQATT and CDR2 SNEGSKA (reference sequence). CDR3 nucleotide sequence: TGCAGTGCTAGAGATATGGACAGCTGGGCCTCCTACGAGCAGTACTTC. It specifies CSARDMDSWASYEQYF.

The V gene is TRBV20-1, the J gene TRBJ2-7; the D gene could be TRBD1 or TRBD2 (5 bases each). Trimming took off 0 bases at V and 7 bases at J, with 19 bases between the two ends. Germline-derived CDR1 and CDR2 are DFQATT and SNEGSKA (reference sequence). The CDR3 is 15 residues long. Here the CDR3 reads CSARDISQGRGEQYF. CDR3 sequence (DNA): TGCAGTGCTAGAGATATTAGCCAGGGTCGAGGGGAGCAGTACTTC.

The chain employs TRBV2 and TRBJ2-7; D may be TRBD2 (6 bases). CDR1 is SNHLY, CDR2 FYNNEI, per germline. V dropped 6 bases and J dropped 2 bases, with 14 bases sitting between them. The CDR3 spans 14 residues. Here the CDR3 DNA reads TGTGCCAGCAGGAACACGGGCGGGGCCTACGAGCAGTACTTC. Translating gives CASRNTGGAYEQYF.

This clonotype was recorded only once. V usage is TRBV4-3 and J usage is TRBJ2-7; D is possibly TRBD1 or TRBD2 (5 bases each). Germline assignment: CDR1 LGHNA and CDR2 YSLEER. The CDR3 is 14 amino acids. Between the trimmed V and J ends, which lost 4 bases and 2 bases, there was a span of 12 bases. For the CDR3, the DNA is TGCGCCAGCAGCCCCGGGACGGTGGCCTACGAGCAGTACTTC. Encoded protein: CASSPGTVAYEQYF.

This clonotype appeared a few times. The chain uses TRBV4-3 and TRBJ2-2, with 7 bases aligning to TRBD2. V dropped 1 base and J dropped 1; count of bases not matched to a gene: 3. Germline loops: CDR1 LGHNA, CDR2 YSLEER. This CDR3 has 16 amino acids. CDR3 bases: TGCGCCAGCAGCCAAGGCGCTAGCGGGAACACCGGGGAGCTGTTTTTT. Translated, it gives CASSQGASGNTGELFF.

The chain has TRBV7-8 and TRBJ2-7, with a tentative D call TRBD2 (7 bases). The CDR3 sequence is 15 residues long. CDR1 is SGHVS and CDR2 is FQNEAQ in the germline V gene. V lost 5 bases, J lost 6 bases, and 20 bases lay in between. Written as DNA, the CDR3 is TGTGCCAGCAGCAGGGGGGGGGAGGGTATTCCCGAGCAGTACTTC. This sequence encodes CASSRGGEGIPEQYF. Using reference TRBV7-8 and TRBJ2-7 for the parts outside the CDR3, the full variable domain is GAGVSQSPRYKVAKRGQDVALRCDPISGHVSLFWYQQALGQGPEFLTYFQNEAQLDKSGLPSDRFFAERPEGSVSTLKIQRTQQEDSAVYLCASSRGGEGIPEQYFGPGTRLTVT.

V is TRBV11-2 and J is TRBJ2-3; tentatively, D is TRBD1 or TRBD2 (5 bases each). CDR3 length equals 16 residues. Germline V gene sequence: CDR1 SGHAT, CDR2 FQNNGV. V was clipped by 6 bases and J by 4 bases, with 20 bases between them. The DNA of the CDR3 is TGTGCCAGCAGTAAAGGTGTTTTGGGGGTGGCAGATACGCAGTATTTT. Protein sequence: CASSKGVLGVADTQYF.

This sequence joins TRBV5-1 and TRBJ1-1; D perhaps matches TRBD1 (5 bases). The CDR3 totals 13 residues. Germline-derived CDR1 and CDR2 are SGHRS and YFSETQ. V was trimmed by 0 bases and J by 7 bases, leaving 10 bases between them. The chain's CDR3 is CASSLGGRGEAFF. DNA of the CDR3: TGCGCCAGCAGCTTGGGGGGTAGGGGTGAAGCTTTCTTT.

The chain couples TRBV7-3 to TRBJ2-2; tentatively, D is TRBD1 (5 bases). This CDR3 has 14 residues. Looked up from germline, CDR1 is SGHTA and CDR2 is FQGTGA. Trimming removed 5 bases from V and 2 bases from J, with 9 bases in between. The CDR3 protein is CASSPQGNTGELFF. The CDR3 DNA reads as TGTGCCAGCAGCCCCCAGGGAAACACCGGGGAGCTGTTTTTT.

The chain couples TRBV5-5 to TRBJ1-5, with D perhaps TRBD1 (6 bases). Germline CDR1 SGHKS, CDR2 YYEKEE (reference sequence). The CDR3 consists of 15 residues. Trimming took 4 bases from V and 6 from J, leaving 17 bases between them. The CDR3 region is CASSPNRVEAQPQHF. For the CDR3, the DNA is TGTGCCAGCAGCCCCAACAGGGTTGAAGCTCAGCCCCAGCATTTT.

The chain joins TRBV19 to TRBJ1-5, with 7 nucleotides matching TRBD1. From germline, CDR1 is LNHDA and CDR2 SQIVND (reference sequence). This CDR3 has 19 residues. V lost 5 bases to trimming and J lost 0 bases; unmatched junction nucleotides: 16. The CDR3 is CASSGRMGQPQASNQPQHF. DNA for the CDR3: TGTGCCAGTAGTGGCAGAATGGGACAGCCTCAGGCTAGCAATCAGCCCCAGCATTTT.

This rearrangement joins TRBV20-1 to TRBJ2-1, with D possibly matching TRBD2 (6 bases). The V end lost 6 bases, the J end lost 4 bases, and 16 bases lay between the germline ends. The CDR3 length is 14 residues. CDR1 is DFQATT, CDR2 SNEGSKA, per germline (reference sequence). The CDR3 region is CSAIRDSYYNEQFF. CDR3 in DNA: TGCAGTGCGATCCGGGACTCGTATTACAATGAGCAGTTCTTC.